This TCR beta chain appears in the sequencing data of a study of PD-1 blockade in classical Hodgkin lymphoma (dated by TCRdb to about 2020). About the full investigation: Nivolumab dosing was 3 mg/kg intravenously every 2 weeks, continuing until either disease progression or unacceptable toxicity. A peripheral blood immune signature of response to PD-1 blockade in classical Hodgkin lymphoma was defined using TCR beta sequencing and CyTOF. What the authors observed across the whole study: Baseline TCR diversity was reported as lower in newly diagnosed patients than in healthy donors, and lower still in relapsed/refractory patients. Diversity was lower in patients who began nivolumab less than 1 year after ASCT, so these patients were left out of later analyses to avoid confounding by immune reconstitution. Among trial patients, those achieving complete response had baseline diversity similar to that of newly diagnosed patients, while diversity was significantly lower in partial responders and progressors. The study was limited to a single clinical trial cohort, and causes of repertoire differences, possibly disease activity or prior therapy, remained undefined. CD4+ but not CD8+ TCR diversity rose significantly by C4D1 (p=0.0027 vs p=0.16), most apparent in complete responders (p=0.02).

The time point label on this specimen signifies: cycle 4 day 1 (C4D1), after 5 to 7 weeks of nivolumab. All trial patients had relapsed after autologous stem cell transplantation, with cohorts A, B and C differing in prior brentuximab vedotin exposure. The trial cohort included around 60 patients with relapsed/refractory classical Hodgkin lymphoma, and each patient had a best overall response of complete response, partial response or progressive disease. In the multi-cohort phase II CheckMate 205 trial, trial patients received single-agent nivolumab. Best overall response was determined by an independent review committee according to the 2007 International Working Group response criteria. Trial PBMCs were collected immediately before nivolumab initiation (C1D1) and during therapy at cycle 2 day 1 and cycle 4 day 1. After peripheral blood was drawn into 8 mL Vacutainer Cell Preparation Tubes, PBMCs were isolated by centrifugation and then cryopreserved.

Of note for this clone: Its target antigen remains unknown. Per-base qualities were not stored, and no clone one base away is much larger.

The Qiagen DNeasy kit was used to extract genomic DNA from unsorted PBMCs and from the negatively selected CD4+ and CD8+ fractions. TCR beta CDR3 regions were amplified by immunoSEQ multiplex PCR using primers annealing to V and J segments. Amplification bias was minimized using a synthetic immune receptor repertoire, and residual bias was removed computationally after sequencing. In the original analysis: Custom Python scripts were used to quantify repertoire diversity as the Shannon entropy index. Unsorted, CD4+ and CD8+ repertoires were analyzed separately, except for combined analyses in which CD4+ and CD8+ sequences were merged in silico. Clonal expansion was defined as a frequency increase of at least 2-fold after treatment compared with C1D1, and clones undetected at baseline were assigned a pseudocount of 0.5. Clones with 0 or 1 copy at C1D1 were classified as singleton clones, and clones with 2 or more copies were classified as non-singleton clones. By matching protein sequences in sorted samples from the same patient, clones expanded in unsorted samples were annotated as CD4+, CD8+ or unknown. Wilcoxon tests were applied to paired samples to test diversity changes from C1D1 to C4D1. This immuneACCESS table, as held by TCRdb, lists in-frame sequences with V and J called but not all clones. Of the missing ones, under half trace to an unresolved V gene in checked studies; the others have no known cause. That table gives V, J and clone size, and the DNA gave D and trimming. A total of about 110,000 clones appear in this sample, roughly nine tenths of them only once. Clones ranked in the top ten supply under 20% of the sample.

Spanning cysteine to phenylalanine, the CDR3 consists of 15 amino acids. Only the CDR3 portion is preserved as DNA: 45 bases, with reading frame beginning at the first base. The germline V gene supplies CDR1 LGHNA and CDR2 YNFKEQ. V drops 1 base and J drops 3 bases, leaving 10 bases in between. The TCR originated in a human donor with classical Hodgkin lymphoma. The V and J genes are TRBV4-2 and TRBJ2-1; the D gene cannot be named for sure. Here the sequenced sample was peripheral blood mononuclear cells (PBMCs), taken before the fourth cycle of nivolumab. Here the CDR3 is given as CASSQGDGRYNEQFF. The DNA is TGTGCCAGCAGCCAAGGAGATGGCCGCTACAATGAGCAGTTCTTC.